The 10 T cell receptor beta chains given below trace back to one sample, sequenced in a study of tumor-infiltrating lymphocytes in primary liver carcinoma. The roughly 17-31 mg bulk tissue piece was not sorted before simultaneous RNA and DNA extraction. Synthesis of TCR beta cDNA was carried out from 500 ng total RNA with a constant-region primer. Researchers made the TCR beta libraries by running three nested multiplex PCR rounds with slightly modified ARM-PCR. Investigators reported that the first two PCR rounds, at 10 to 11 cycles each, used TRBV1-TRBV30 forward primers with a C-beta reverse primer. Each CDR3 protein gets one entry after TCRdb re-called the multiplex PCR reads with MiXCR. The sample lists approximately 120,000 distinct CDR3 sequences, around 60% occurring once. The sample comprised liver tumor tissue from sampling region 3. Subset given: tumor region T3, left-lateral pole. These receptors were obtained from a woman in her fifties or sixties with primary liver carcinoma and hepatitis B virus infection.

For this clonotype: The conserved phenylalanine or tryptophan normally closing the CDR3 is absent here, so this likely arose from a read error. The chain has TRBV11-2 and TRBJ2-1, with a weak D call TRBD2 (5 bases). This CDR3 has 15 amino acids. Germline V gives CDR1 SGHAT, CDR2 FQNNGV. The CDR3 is CASSLESGSVSEQFL. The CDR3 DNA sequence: TGTGCCAGTAGCTTAGAGAGCGGAAGTGTGAGTGAGCAGTTCTTA.

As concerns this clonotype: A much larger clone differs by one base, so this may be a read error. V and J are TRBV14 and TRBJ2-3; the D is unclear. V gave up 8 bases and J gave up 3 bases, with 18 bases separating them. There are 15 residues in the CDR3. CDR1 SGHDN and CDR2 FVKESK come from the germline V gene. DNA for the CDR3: TGTGCCAGCTCACCGAGCCGCGCATATACAGATACGCAGTATTTT. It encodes CASSPSRAYTDTQYF.

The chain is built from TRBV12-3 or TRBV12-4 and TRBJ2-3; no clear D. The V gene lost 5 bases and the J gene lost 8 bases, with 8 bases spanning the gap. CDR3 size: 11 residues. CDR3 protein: CASSRIGTQYF. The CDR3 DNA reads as TGTGCCAGCAGTAGAATAGGTACGCAGTATTTT.

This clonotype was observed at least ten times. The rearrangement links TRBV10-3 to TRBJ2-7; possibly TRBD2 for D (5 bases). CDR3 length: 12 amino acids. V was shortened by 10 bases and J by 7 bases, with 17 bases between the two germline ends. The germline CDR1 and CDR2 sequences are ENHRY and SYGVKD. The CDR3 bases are TGTGCCAGCCTGGGAGACACGGGGGAGCAGTACTTC. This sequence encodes CASLGDTGEQYF.

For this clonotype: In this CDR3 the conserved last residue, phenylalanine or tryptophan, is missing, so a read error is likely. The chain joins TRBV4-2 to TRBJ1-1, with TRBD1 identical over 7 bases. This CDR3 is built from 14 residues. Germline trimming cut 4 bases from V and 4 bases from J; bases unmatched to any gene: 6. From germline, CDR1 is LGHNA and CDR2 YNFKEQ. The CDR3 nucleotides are TGTGCCAGCAGCCCGGGACAGCTGAGCACTGAAGCTTTCTTG. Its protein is CASSPGQLSTEAFL.

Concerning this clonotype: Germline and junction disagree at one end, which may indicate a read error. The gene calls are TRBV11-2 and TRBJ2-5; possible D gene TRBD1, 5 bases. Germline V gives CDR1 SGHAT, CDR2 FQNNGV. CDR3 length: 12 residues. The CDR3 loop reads CVSSLPEGAQYF. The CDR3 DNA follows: TGTGTCAGCAGCTTACCAGAAGGGGCCCAGTACTTC.

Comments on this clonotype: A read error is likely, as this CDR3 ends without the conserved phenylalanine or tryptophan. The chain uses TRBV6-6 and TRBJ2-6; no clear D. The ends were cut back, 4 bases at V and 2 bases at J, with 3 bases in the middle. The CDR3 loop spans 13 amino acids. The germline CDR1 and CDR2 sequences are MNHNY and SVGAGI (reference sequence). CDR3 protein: CASSLPGANVLTL. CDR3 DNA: TGTGCCAGCAGTTTACCTGGGGCCAACGTCCTGACTCTC.

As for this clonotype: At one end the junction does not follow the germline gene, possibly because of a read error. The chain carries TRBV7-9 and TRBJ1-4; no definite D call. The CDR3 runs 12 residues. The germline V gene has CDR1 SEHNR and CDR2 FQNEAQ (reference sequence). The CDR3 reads CASSNPSEKLFF. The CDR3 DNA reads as TGTGCCAGCAGCAATCCTAGTGAAAAACTATTTTTT.

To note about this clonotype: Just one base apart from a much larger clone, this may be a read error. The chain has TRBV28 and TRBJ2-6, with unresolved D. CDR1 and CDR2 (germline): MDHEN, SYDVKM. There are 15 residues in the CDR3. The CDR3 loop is CVSISGSSGANVLTF. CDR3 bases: TGTGTCAGCATCTCAGGATCCTCTGGGGCCAACGTCCTGACTTTC.

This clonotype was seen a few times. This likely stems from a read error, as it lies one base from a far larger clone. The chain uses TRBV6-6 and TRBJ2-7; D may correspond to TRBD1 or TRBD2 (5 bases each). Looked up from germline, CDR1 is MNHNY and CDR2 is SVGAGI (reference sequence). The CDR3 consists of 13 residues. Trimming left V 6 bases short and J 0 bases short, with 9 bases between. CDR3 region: CASSRDGSYEQYF. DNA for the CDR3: TGTGCCAGCAGCCGGGACGGCTCCTACGAGCAGTACTTC.